This T cell receptor beta chain derives from a study of blood T cells in healthy people across ages. The individuals who served as donors were healthy Caucasians living in Russia, aged about 6 to 100. A note on this clonotype: Its antigen is currently unknown.

There are 14 residues in the CDR3. Germline V gene data show CDR1 as SGHTA and CDR2 as FQGNSA. J lost 2 bases, V lost 3 bases, and 3 bases had no gene match. Primers used in a second PCR of roughly 7 to 11 cycles were a sample-barcoded 5' primer and a J-beta primer mix. MiXCR, applied by TCRdb to the 5' RACE reads, yields one record per CDR3 protein. Seen here are over a million distinct CDR3 sequences, under 55% observed once, and the top ten hold under 20%. General study points: Greater diversity and more naive CD4+ cells were seen in long-lived donors than in aged donors.

Sequenced: blood. The sequence was obtained from a woman aged 60 to 75 in good health. V usage is TRBV7-2 and J usage is TRBJ1-2; 7 nucleotides agree with TRBD1. This CDR3 reads CASSFSTGNYGYTF. For the CDR3, the DNA is TGTGCCAGCAGCTTCTCGACAGGGAACTATGGCTACACCTTC.